These 21 T cell receptor beta chains were all obtained from the same sample, sequenced in a study of blood T cells in healthy people across ages. A second PCR, run for about 7 to 11 cycles, used a sample-barcoded 5' primer plus a J-beta primer mix. TCRdb called the 5' RACE reads again in MiXCR, with one record for every CDR3 protein. The data hold about 730,000 distinct CDR3 sequences, with about 40% observed a single time. The sample comprised blood. The receptors were gathered from a woman aged 60-75 years in good health.

The V gene is TRBV7-3, the J gene TRBJ1-1; possibly TRBD1 for D (5 bases). The CDR3 is 13 residues long. V was clipped by 5 bases and J by 2 bases, with 9 bases between them. CDR1 SGHTA and CDR2 FQGTGA come from the germline V gene. The CDR3 protein is CASSKGHNTEAFF. The CDR3 DNA sequence: TGTGCCAGCAGCAAGGGGCACAACACTGAAGCTTTCTTT.

A few counts support this clonotype. This chain links TRBV3-1 with TRBJ1-1; D remains ambiguous. Germline V gene lookup returns CDR1 LGHDT and CDR2 YNNKEL (reference sequence). V lost 4 bases, J lost 4 bases, and 16 bases lay in between. The CDR3 length is 15 residues. The CDR3 sequence is CASSLGRVWGTEAFF. The CDR3 nucleotides are TGTGCCAGCAGCCTAGGAAGGGTCTGGGGCACTGAAGCTTTCTTT.

The chain has TRBV5-1 and TRBJ2-5; D is perhaps TRBD2 (5 bases). The end of the DNA fits TRBJ2-7 better, so the J call may be wrong. From germline, CDR1 is SGHRS and CDR2 YFSETQ. This CDR3 has 12 amino acids. As DNA, the CDR3 is TGCGCCAGCAGCTTTTCGGAGGCCGAGCAGTACTTC. Protein sequence: CASSFSEAEQYF.

This clonotype was counted a single time. J is TRBJ2-3 and V is TRBV12-3 or TRBV12-4, with D possibly being TRBD1 or TRBD2 (5 bases each). Deletions cut 6 bases from V and 15 bases from J, with 28 bases between. This CDR3 has 15 amino acids. The CDR3 protein is CASSRGRVSTDMQYF. CDR3 nucleotides: TGTGCCAGCAGCCGGGGACGAGTTAGCACAGATATGCAATATTTT.

This clonotype was picked up one time. Given the absence of the conserved phenylalanine or tryptophan at the CDR3 end, a read error is likely. The V and J genes are TRBV20-1 and TRBJ2-7; D ambiguous. In germline, CDR1 is DFQATT, CDR2 SNEGSKA (reference sequence). The V end lost 6 bases, the J end lost 0 bases, and 6 bases lay between the germline ends. The CDR3 covers 11 residues. In nucleotides, the CDR3 is TGCAGTGCAAAGTCCTCCTACGAGCAGTACTCC. This encodes CSAKSSYEQYS.

In this sample, this clonotype turned up a few times. The chain combines TRBV6-2 or TRBV6-3 with TRBJ2-6; maybe TRBD2 (7 bases). The CDR3 extends over 15 amino acids. Germline CDR1 reads MNHEY; CDR2 reads SVGEGT. V dropped 5 bases and J dropped 4 bases, with 12 bases sitting between them. CDR3 nucleotides: TGTGCCAGCAGTCGTGGGGGGGCCGGGGCCAACGTCCTGACTTTC. This sequence encodes CASSRGGAGANVLTF.

The chain combines TRBV7-9 with TRBJ2-5, with D tentatively TRBD2 (7 bases). Between the trimmed V and J ends, which lost 6 bases and 11 bases, there was a span of 37 bases. This CDR3 has 19 amino acids. Per germline, CDR1 SEHNR and CDR2 FQNEAQ (reference sequence). The CDR3 loop reads CASRPKDYQRGGNYNEQYF. In DNA, the CDR3 is TGTGCCAGCAGGCCCAAGGACTACCAAAGGGGGGGTAACTACAATGAGCAGTACTTC.

This chain links TRBV7-9 with TRBJ1-4, with D perhaps matching TRBD1 (6 bases). V lost 5 bases to trimming and J lost 8 bases, with 18 bases between them. Germline CDR1 is SEHNR and CDR2 is FQNEAQ (reference sequence). The CDR3 is 15 residues long. Here the CDR3 DNA reads TGTGCCAGCAGCCCGTCCGGGACGACAGGCGAAAAACTGTTTTTT. Translation gives CASSPSGTTGEKLFF.

This chain links TRBV3-1 with TRBJ1-1; D call uncertain. Trimming removed 4 bases at V and 1 base at J, with 10 bases between. There are 14 residues in the CDR3. Germline V gene data show CDR1 as LGHDT and CDR2 as YNNKEL (reference sequence). CDR3 in DNA: TGTGCCAGCAGCCCAAAGTATGGGAACACTGAAGCTTTCTTT. Protein product: CASSPKYGNTEAFF.

The CDR3 region is CASSINLAETQYF. The DNA for the CDR3 is TGTGCCAGCAGCATAAATTTAGCAGAGACCCAGTACTTC. V gene TRBV7-3 combines with J gene TRBJ2-5; no firm D call. Trimming took off 5 bases at V and 4 bases at J, with 11 bases between the two ends. The CDR3 length is 13 residues. The V gene's germline CDR1 is SGHTA and CDR2 FQGTGA.

This clonotype was found a few times. CDR3 residues: CASNDRVTEAFF. CDR3 DNA: TGTGCCAGCAATGACAGGGTTACTGAAGCTTTCTTT. The chain joins TRBV6-1 to TRBJ1-1; TRBD1 matches at 7 bases. Germline CDR1 reads MNHNS; CDR2 reads SASEGT. Trimming removed 7 bases from V and 5 bases from J; junction bases left unmatched: 4. The CDR3 length is 12 residues.

This clonotype has only a few counts. The V call is TRBV6-2 or TRBV6-3, the J call TRBJ1-6; 11 bases align to TRBD1. This CDR3 spans 15 amino acids. Germline V gives CDR1 MNHEY, CDR2 SVGEGT. V was pared by 6 bases and J by 9 bases, with 7 bases of the junction left unmatched. CDR3 amino acids: CASSSGQGARSPLHF. The CDR3, as DNA: TGTGCCAGCAGCTCAGGACAGGGGGCTCGTTCACCCCTCCACTTT.

The genes are TRBV28 and TRBJ2-5; D is uncertain. Trimming shortened V by 5 bases and J by 5 bases, and 15 bases separated the two germline ends. Germline V gives CDR1 MDHEN, CDR2 SYDVKM. CDR3 length equals 14 residues. The CDR3 region has the DNA TGTGCCAGCAGTCGAAAGGGCTCGAGGGAGACCCAGTACTTC. It encodes CASSRKGSRETQYF.

About this clonotype: Mismatch with germline at one junction end may stem from a read error. This chain connects TRBV6-2 or TRBV6-3 to TRBJ2-1; the D is unclear. Germline values: CDR1 MNHEY, CDR2 SVGEGT. The CDR3 is made up of 12 amino acids. CDR3 region: CASSYSRNERFF. The CDR3 DNA reads TGTGCCAGCAGTTACTCGCGGAATGAGCGGTTCTTC.

This clonotype turned up a few times. This rearrangement joins TRBV12-3 or TRBV12-4 to TRBJ1-6; no definite D call. The V and J ends lost 6 bases and 10 bases respectively, with 16 bases between them. This CDR3 region has 14 residues. DNA for the CDR3: TGTGCCAGCAGCCCCAGGTCGGCGGACTCACCCCTCCACTTT. Protein product: CASSPRSADSPLHF.

Note on this clonotype: Mismatch with germline at one junction end may stem from a read error. The chain is built from TRBV12-3 or TRBV12-4 and TRBJ1-3, with D perhaps TRBD1 (6 bases). The CDR3 sequence is 12 residues long. CDR3 DNA: TGTGCCGGCAGACTTTCGGACAGAACCATATATTTT. Translation: CAGRLSDRTIYF.

Only a few counts were recorded for this clonotype. This chain links TRBV9 with TRBJ2-7, with 9 positions matching TRBD1. CDR1 is SGDLS and CDR2 is YYNGEE in the germline V gene. The CDR3 runs to 16 residues. V was clipped by 0 bases and J by 0 bases; unmatched bases: 4. CDR3: CASSVAGTGSSYEQYF. In nucleotides, the CDR3 is TGTGCCAGCAGCGTAGCTGGGACAGGGAGCTCCTACGAGCAGTACTTC.

In the case of this clonotype: The junction differs from germline at one of its ends, possibly a read error. The V gene is TRBV6-6, the J gene TRBJ1-2, with 9 bases identical to TRBD1. The CDR3 has 14 amino acids. The germline CDR1 and CDR2 sequences are MNHNY and SVGAGI (reference sequence). The CDR3 nucleotides read TGTGCCAGCAGTGACTCACAGGGGGCTCGTGGCTACACCTTC. Protein sequence: CASSDSQGARGYTF.

The chain has TRBV4-3 and TRBJ2-7; a weak D match, TRBD1 (5 bases). Trimming pared 2 bases from V and 6 bases from J, leaving 20 bases between. Germline V CDR1 and CDR2: LGHNA, YSLEER. The CDR3 consists of 16 residues. CDR3 nucleotides: TGCGCCAGCAGCCAATACCCCAGGGCCCTTACGATCGAGCAGTACTTC. Translated: CASSQYPRALTIEQYF.

This clonotype was counted ten times or more. This chain uses TRBV11-2 with TRBJ2-4; no clear D. This CDR3 region has 14 residues. Trimming removed 0 bases from V and 9 bases from J, with 12 bases in between. The V gene's germline CDR1 is SGHAT and CDR2 FQNNGV. The DNA of the CDR3 is TGTGCCAGCAGCTTAGATTCCGGGTTGAGCATTCAGTACTTC. Its translation: CASSLDSGLSIQYF. Based on the CDR3 plus reference TRBV11-2 and TRBJ2-4, the full variable domain is EAGVAQSPRYKIIEKRQSVAFWCNPISGHATLYWYQQILGQGPKLLIQFQNNGVVDDSQLPKDRFSAERLKGVDSTLKIQPAKLEDSAVYLCASSLDSGLSIQYFGAGTRLSVL.

With regard to this clonotype: Since a much larger clone is just one base distant, this may be a read error. The rearrangement uses TRBV29-1 and TRBJ2-6; D is perhaps TRBD1 or TRBD2 (5 bases each). Looked up from germline, CDR1 is SQVTM and CDR2 is ANQGSEA. This CDR3 region has 18 residues. The CDR3 protein is CSVATISVWETGAIVLTF. Here the CDR3 DNA reads TGCAGCGTTGCGACCATATCCGTGTGGGAGACTGGGGCCATCGTCCTGACTTTC.